Below, 5 T cell receptor beta chains from the same sample are listed, as sequenced in a study of tissue T cells after allogeneic stem cell transplantation (dated by TCRdb to between 2021 and 2022). Library creation used the immunoSEQ multiplex PCR assay. TCRdb holds this immuneACCESS table with in-frame rearrangements only. Some clones are missing; in checked studies, unresolved V genes explain under half, and the rest has no known cause. This sample holds approximately 5,000 clones; approximately 50% were observed only once. The ten largest account for approximately 7% of the sample. What the time point label conveys for this sample: mouse harvest day 7 after allogeneic transplant. Mouse grafts consisting of 10^7 T-cell-depleted bone marrow cells combined with 10^6 splenic CD5+ T cells were administered by tail vein injection. Sequencing was carried out using gut tissue. The receptors were gathered from a female BALB/c mouse given C57BL/6 T cells with graft-versus-host disease after an allogeneic hematopoietic cell transplant.

The sample holds a few counts of this clone. Gene labels here are mouse ones. The read ends 1 residue shy of where the CDR3 ends; the end is completed using the germline J gene. This chain links TRBV14 with TRBJ1-5, with D hard to call. Trimming removed 2 bases at V and 4 bases at J, with 4 bases between. Germline values: CDR1 SGHDT, CDR2 FRDEAV. The CDR3 is 12 residues long. CDR3 DNA, as far as it was read: TGTGCCAGCAGTTTGCGGAACCAGGCTCCGCTT. It codes for CASSLRNQAPL. The entire CDR3 protein reads CASSLRNQAPLF.

Of note for this clone: The gene names given are mouse names. The sequenced part of the CDR3 DNA is TGTGCCAGCAGTCTGGGCACCACAGAAGTCTTC. Translating it yields CASSLGTTEVF. The whole CDR3 protein reads CASSLGTTEVFF. V usage is TRBV26 and J usage is TRBJ1-1; D remains unclear. The sequence runs out 1 residue before the end of the CDR3; the remainder is reconstructed from the germline J gene. Trimming removed 2 bases from V and 4 bases from J, with 5 bases in between. The germline V gene encodes CDR1 KGHPV and CDR2 FQNQEV (reference sequence). The CDR3 has 12 residues.

This clone was seen a few times. Any gene name here is a mouse gene name. The CDR3 spells CASSLWTVSGNTLYF. The CDR3 bases that were read are TGTGCCAGCAGTCTGTGGACAGTTTCTGGAAATACGCTCTAT. The chain carries TRBV26 and TRBJ1-3; tentatively, D is TRBD1 (6 bases). The missing CDR3 end, 1 residue past where the read stops, is filled in from the germline J gene. The length of the CDR3 is 15 residues. Germline-derived CDR1 and CDR2 are KGHPV and FQNQEV (reference sequence). Deletions cut 1 base from V and 0 bases from J, with 7 bases between. The full variable domain, rest sourced from reference TRBV26 and TRBJ1-3, is NSKVIQTPRYLVKGQGQKAKMRCIPEKGHPVVFWYQQNKNNEFKFLINFQNQEVLQQIDMTEKRFSAECPSNSPCSLEIQSSEAGDSALYLCASSLWTVSGNTLYFGEGSRLIVV.

Details on this clone: Germline and genes: mouse. The missing CDR3 end, 1 residue past where the read stops, is filled in from the germline J gene. This rearrangement joins TRBV26 to TRBJ2-5; 10 bases line up with TRBD1. CDR1 KGHPV and CDR2 FQNQEV come from the germline V gene (reference sequence). With 5 bases clipped from V and 5 bases from J, the junction kept 4 bases outside the gene matches. There are 14 residues in the CDR3. CDR3: CASSAGQGRDTQYF. The sequenced CDR3 bases are TGTGCCAGCAGTGCGGGACAGGGGAGAGACACCCAGTAC. The whole variable domain, filled in from reference TRBV26 and TRBJ2-5, reads NSKVIQTPRYLVKGQGQKAKMRCIPEKGHPVVFWYQQNKNNEFKFLINFQNQEVLQQIDMTEKRFSAECPSNSPCSLEIQSSEAGDSALYLCASSAGQGRDTQYFGPGTRLLVL.

With regard to this clone: The gene names given are mouse names. The read stops 1 residue short of the end of the CDR3; the missing end is completed from the germline J gene. This rearrangement joins TRBV26 to TRBJ2-5; no clear D gene. Deletions cut 1 base from V and 0 bases from J, with 5 bases between. CDR1 is KGHPV and CDR2 is FQNQEV in the germline V gene (reference sequence). CDR3 length equals 14 residues. The sequenced part of the CDR3 DNA is TGTGCCAGCAGTCTGTGGATTAACCAAGACACCCAGTAC. Residues: CASSLWINQDTQY. The entire CDR3 protein reads CASSLWINQDTQYF.